The source of this T cell receptor (beta chain) is a study of memory CD4+ T cells and cytomegalovirus serostatus. Study summary: Of the healthy Belgian adults, several were CMV seropositive and 20 to 25 seronegative. Study-wide results and limits: The CMV-associated TCR signature appears largely within the CD4+ memory repertoire.

The CDR3 length is 11 residues. V gave up 2 bases and J gave up 8 bases, with 1 base separating them. Germline loops: CDR1 MNHNS, CDR2 SASEGT. Single viable CD3+CD4+CD8-CD45RO+ cells were sorted as the memory CD4+ T cells. A note on this clone: Its target is not known.

Repertoires were generated with immunoSEQ multiplex PCR, while TCRdb's copy carries only in-frame clones and drops some. Of some 26,000 clones in the sample, around 75% were seen once. Sequenced input: memory CD4+ T cells from blood. The receptor was isolated from an adult in good health and CMV-seronegative. The chain uses TRBV6-1 and TRBJ2-6, with D uncertain. The CDR3 DNA follows: TGTGCCAGCAGTGAACCCAACGTCCTGACTTTC. The encoded protein is CASSEPNVLTF.